Below are 6 T cell receptor beta chains sequenced from a single sample in a study of T cell repertoires in cytomegalovirus infection. TCRdb reprocessed the reads with MiXCR, giving one entry per CDR3 protein. The sample includes roughly 920,000 distinct CDR3 sequences, approximately 30% seen only once; the top ten take around an eighth. Their specific antigens are unknown. Specimen: cultured CD8+ T cells from PBMCs, collected from culture after CMV antigen stimulation. The receptors shown here come from a human donor in good health (CMV status not recorded). Some clones in this sample may be carry-over from other donors' samples.

This clonotype was seen more than once but under ten times. The chain uses TRBV12-3 or TRBV12-4 and TRBJ1-2; D gene ambiguous. V was pared by 5 bases and J by 2 bases, with 9 bases between. CDR3 size: 13 residues. This CDR3 reads CASSQQRNYGYTF. CDR3 bases: TGTGCCAGCAGTCAACAGAGAAACTATGGCTACACCTTC.

In this sample, this clonotype turned up a few times. The chain is built from TRBV11-2 and TRBJ2-3; TRBD1 matches at 9 bases. Germline V CDR1 and CDR2: SGHAT, FQNNGV. The CDR3 runs 16 residues. Germline trimming cut 6 bases from V and 6 bases from J; bases unmatched to any gene: 13. CDR3 nucleotides: TGTGCCAGCAGTCGTCTCACGGGACAGGGCGGTGATACGCAGTATTTT. This encodes CASSRLTGQGGDTQYF. The full variable domain, completed using reference TRBV11-2 and TRBJ2-3, is EAGVAQSPRYKIIEKRQSVAFWCNPISGHATLYWYQQILGQGPKLLIQFQNNGVVDDSQLPKDRFSAERLKGVDSTLKIQPAKLEDSAVYLCASSRLTGQGGDTQYFGPGTRLTVL.

CDR3 DNA sequence: TGCGCCAGCAGTCAATCCCCCCGAAAGACAGGGCATACTCGCTCCTACGAGCAGTACGTC. Protein product: CASSQSPRKTGHTRSYEQYV. The chain uses TRBV23-1 and TRBJ2-7; TRBD1 aligns across 7 bases. TRBV23-1 counts as an open reading frame of uncertain function. V lost 0 bases and J lost 0; bases outside the gene matches: 17. There are 20 residues in the CDR3.

The V gene is TRBV28, the J gene TRBJ1-2; D ambiguous. Germline-derived CDR1 and CDR2 are MDHEN and SYDVKM. The CDR3 length is 14 residues. V gave up 3 bases and J gave up 2 bases, with 10 bases separating them. DNA for the CDR3: TGTGCCAGCAGTTTCGAAGCAGCCAACTATGGCTACACCTTC. It encodes CASSFEAANYGYTF.

This clonotype appeared many times. This chain uses TRBV7-8 with TRBJ1-5; D might be TRBD1 (5 bases). Germline CDR1 reads SGHVS; CDR2 reads FQNEAQ. The CDR3 extends over 18 amino acids. Trimming shortened V by 1 base and J by 1 base, and 17 bases separated the two germline ends. DNA for the CDR3: TGTGCCAGCAGCTTAGGGACACCCGGTGCCTTAAGCAATCAGCCCCAGCATTTT. The encoded protein is CASSLGTPGALSNQPQHF.

This clonotype showed up just once. The J gene is TRBJ2-2, the V gene TRBV28; D is undetermined. Trimming took 2 bases from V and 0 from J, leaving 10 bases between them. Germline lookup yields CDR1 MDHEN and CDR2 SYDVKM. The CDR3 totals 16 residues. CDR3 sequence: CASSLLDPANTGELFF. CDR3 nucleotides: TGTGCCAGCAGTTTACTAGACCCCGCGAACACCGGGGAGCTGTTTTTT.